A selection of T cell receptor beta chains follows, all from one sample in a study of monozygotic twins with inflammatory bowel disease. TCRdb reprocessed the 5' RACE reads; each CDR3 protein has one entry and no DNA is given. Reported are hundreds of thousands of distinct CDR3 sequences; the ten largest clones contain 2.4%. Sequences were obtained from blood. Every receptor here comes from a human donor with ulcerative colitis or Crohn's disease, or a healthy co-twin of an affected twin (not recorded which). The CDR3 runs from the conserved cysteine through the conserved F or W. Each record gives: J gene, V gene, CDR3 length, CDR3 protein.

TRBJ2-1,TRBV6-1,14,CASTAFSSYNEQFF
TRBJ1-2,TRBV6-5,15,CASSLGGGADYGYTF
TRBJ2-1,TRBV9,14,CASTPRGTDNEQFF
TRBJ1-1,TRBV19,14,CASSKVGAGTEAFF
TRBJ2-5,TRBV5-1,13,CASTGVAQETQYF
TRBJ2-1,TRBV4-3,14,CASSQDWGGNEQFF
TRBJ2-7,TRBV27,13,CASSFGQFYEQYF
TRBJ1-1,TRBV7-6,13,CAIKDGSDTEAFF
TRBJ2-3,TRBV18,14,CASERDRGSDTQYF
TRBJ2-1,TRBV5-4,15,CASSLEGGKYNEQFF
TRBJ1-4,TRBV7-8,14,CASSSRPTNEKLFF